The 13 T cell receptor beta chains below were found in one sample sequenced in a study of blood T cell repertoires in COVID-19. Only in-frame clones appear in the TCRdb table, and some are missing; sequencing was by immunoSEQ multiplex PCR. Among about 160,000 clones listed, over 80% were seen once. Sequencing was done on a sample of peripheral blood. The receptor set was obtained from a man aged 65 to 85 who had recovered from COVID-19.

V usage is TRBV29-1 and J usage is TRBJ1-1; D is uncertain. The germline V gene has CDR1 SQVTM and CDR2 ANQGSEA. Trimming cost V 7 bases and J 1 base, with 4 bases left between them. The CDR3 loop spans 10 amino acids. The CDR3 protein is CSGQNTEAFF. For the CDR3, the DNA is TGCAGCGGTCAGAACACTGAAGCTTTCTTT.

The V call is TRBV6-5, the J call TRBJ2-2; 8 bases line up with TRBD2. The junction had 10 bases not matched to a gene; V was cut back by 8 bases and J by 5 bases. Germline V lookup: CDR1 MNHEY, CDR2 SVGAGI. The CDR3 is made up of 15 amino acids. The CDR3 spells CASGPGLEGTGELFF. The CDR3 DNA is TGTGCCAGCGGTCCGGGACTAGAGGGGACCGGGGAGCTGTTTTTT.

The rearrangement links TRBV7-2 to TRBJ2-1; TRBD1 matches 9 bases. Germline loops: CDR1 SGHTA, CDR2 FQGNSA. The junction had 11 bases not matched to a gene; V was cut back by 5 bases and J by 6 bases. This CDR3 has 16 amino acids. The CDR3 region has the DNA TGTGCCAGCAGCCTATTATACCGGGACAGGGTCAATGAGCAGTTCTTC. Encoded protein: CASSLLYRDRVNEQFF.

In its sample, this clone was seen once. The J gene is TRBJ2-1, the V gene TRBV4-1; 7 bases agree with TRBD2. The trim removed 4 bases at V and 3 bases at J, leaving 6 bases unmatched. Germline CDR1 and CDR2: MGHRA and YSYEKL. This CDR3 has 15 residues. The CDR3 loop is CASSRLADFYNEQFF. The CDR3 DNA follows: TGCGCCAGCAGCCGGCTAGCGGACTTCTACAATGAGCAGTTCTTC.

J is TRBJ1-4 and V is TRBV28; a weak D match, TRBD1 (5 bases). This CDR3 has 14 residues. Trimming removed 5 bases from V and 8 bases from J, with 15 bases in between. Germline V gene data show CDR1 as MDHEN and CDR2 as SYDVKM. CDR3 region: CASSSRVIAEKLFF. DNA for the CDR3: TGTGCCAGCAGTAGCAGGGTTATTGCGGAAAAACTGTTTTTT.

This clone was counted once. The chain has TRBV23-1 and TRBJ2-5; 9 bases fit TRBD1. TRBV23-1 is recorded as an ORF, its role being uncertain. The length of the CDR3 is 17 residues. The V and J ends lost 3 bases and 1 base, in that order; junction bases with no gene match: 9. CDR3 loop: CASSQSRDRDIQETQYF. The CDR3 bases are TGCGCCAGCAGTCAGAGCCGGGACAGGGACATCCAAGAGACCCAGTACTTC.

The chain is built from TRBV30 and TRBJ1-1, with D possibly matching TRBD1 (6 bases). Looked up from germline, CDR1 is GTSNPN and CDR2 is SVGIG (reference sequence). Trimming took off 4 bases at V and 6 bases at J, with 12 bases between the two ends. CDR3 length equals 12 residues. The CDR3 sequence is CAWKGDRPEAFF. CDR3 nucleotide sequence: TGTGCCTGGAAGGGGGATAGGCCTGAAGCTTTCTTT.

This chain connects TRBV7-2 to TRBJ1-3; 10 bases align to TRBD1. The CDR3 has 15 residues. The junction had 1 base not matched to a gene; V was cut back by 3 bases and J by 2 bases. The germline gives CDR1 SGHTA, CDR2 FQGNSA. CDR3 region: CASSFGTGAGNTIYF. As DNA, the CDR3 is TGTGCCAGCAGCTTCGGGACAGGGGCTGGAAACACCATATATTTT.

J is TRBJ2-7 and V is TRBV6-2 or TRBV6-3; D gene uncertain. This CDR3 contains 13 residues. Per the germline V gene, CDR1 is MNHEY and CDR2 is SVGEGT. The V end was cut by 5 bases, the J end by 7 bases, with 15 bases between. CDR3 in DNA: TGTGCCAGCAGTCTCGCCCACTCAGGAGAGCAGTACTTC. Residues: CASSLAHSGEQYF.

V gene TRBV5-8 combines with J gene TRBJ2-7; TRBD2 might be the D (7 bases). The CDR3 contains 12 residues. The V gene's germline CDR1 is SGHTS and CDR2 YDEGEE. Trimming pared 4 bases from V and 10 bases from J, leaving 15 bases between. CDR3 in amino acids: CASSTGGQAQYF. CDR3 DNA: TGTGCCAGCAGCACGGGGGGCCAGGCTCAGTACTTC.

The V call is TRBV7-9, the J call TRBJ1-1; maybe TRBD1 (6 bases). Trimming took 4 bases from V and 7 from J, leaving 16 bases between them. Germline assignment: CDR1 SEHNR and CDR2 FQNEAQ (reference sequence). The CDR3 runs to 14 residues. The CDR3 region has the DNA TGTGCCAGCAGCTCCGGTTTGACAGGCGTTGAAGCTTTCTTT. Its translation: CASSSGLTGVEAFF.

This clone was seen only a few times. The CDR3 reads CASSSDGTSRGQYF. The CDR3 region has the DNA TGCGCCAGCAGCTCTGACGGGACTAGCCGGGGCCAGTACTTC. V and J are TRBV5-1 and TRBJ2-5; 9 bases agree with TRBD2. Germline V gene data show CDR1 as SGHRS and CDR2 as YFSETQ. The CDR3 has 14 residues. Unmatched junction bases numbered 10, after V lost 3 bases and J lost 10 bases.

The CDR3 spells CASSAAGEQFF. The CDR3 DNA is TGTGCCAGCAGCGCAGCGGGTGAGCAGTTCTTC. The chain combines TRBV9 with TRBJ2-1, with D possibly being TRBD2 (6 bases). Germline CDR1 SGDLS, CDR2 YYNGEE. The V end lost 3 bases, the J end lost 9 bases, and 7 bases lay between the germline ends. The CDR3 loop spans 11 amino acids.